A selection of T cell receptor beta chains follows, all from one sample in a study of T cell responses to AZD1222 COVID-19 vaccine. The assay was immunoSEQ multiplex PCR, and TCRdb's table has in-frame clones only and misses some. Of over 130,000 clones listed, 90% are singletons. Sequences were derived from peripheral blood, sampled 28 days after the second AZD1222 dose. Source of these receptors: an adult who received the AZD1222 COVID-19 vaccine. The CDR3 runs from the conserved cysteine through the conserved F or W. The order of the fields is D gene, clone size, V gene, J gene, CDR3 DNA, CDR3 protein. A D gene is named only where the DNA matches it firmly. Only some rows state a clone size, as once, few, many or a class for expanded clones.

>TRBD2|-|TRBV2|TRBJ2-2
TGTGCCAGCAGGGGGACTAGCGGGAACACCGGGGAGCTGTTTTTT
CASRGTSGNTGELFF
>TRBD1|-|TRBV10-2|TRBJ1-5
TGCGCCAGCAGCGACAGGGCGAGTCAGCCCCAGCATTTT
CASSDRASQPQHF
>-|-|TRBV30|TRBJ1-1
TGTGCCTGGAGTACCCCGTGGGACACTGAAGCTTTCTTT
CAWSTPWDTEAFF
>-|-|TRBV14|TRBJ2-2
TGTGCCAGCAGCCAAGTCGGAACCACCGGGGAGCTGTTTTTT
CASSQVGTTGELFF
>-|-|TRBV10-3|TRBJ2-5
TGTGCCATCAGTGAAAACGGGCGGGAAGGGGCCCAGTACTTC
CAISENGREGAQYF
>TRBD1|-|TRBV6-5|TRBJ2-2
TGTGCCACCTCCGGGACAGGGTACACCGGGGAGCTGTTTTTT
CATSGTGYTGELFF
>-|-|TRBV12-3/TRBV12-4|TRBJ1-1
TGTGCCAGCAGTTTATCGGGAGAAGCTTTCTTT
CASSLSGEAFF
>-|-|TRBV6-4|TRBJ1-6
TGTGCCAGCAGTTCGGAGGGGCTCCAGTATAATTCACCCCTCCACTTT
CASSSEGLQYNSPLHF
>-|-|TRBV29-1|TRBJ1-2
TGCAGCATCCGACTGGGAGGCGGCTATGGCTACACCTTC
CSIRLGGGYGYTF
>TRBD2|once|TRBV9|TRBJ2-7
TGTGCCAGCAGCGTAGAGGGTAGCGGGGTTTACGAGCAGTACTTC
CASSVEGSGVYEQYF
>TRBD1|few|TRBV5-4|TRBJ1-1
TGTGCCAGCAGCCTCGAGGACAGGGGGCCGGGTGAAGCTTTCTTT
CASSLEDRGPGEAFF
>-|-|TRBV21-1|TRBJ1-6
TGTGCCAGCAGCAGGGGGAGAGGTTCACCCCTCCACTTT
CASSRGRGSPLHF
>-|-|TRBV4-2|TRBJ1-4
TGTGCCAGCAGCCAAGAACCAGGGCCAAATGAAAAACTGTTTTTT
CASSQEPGPNEKLFF
>TRBD2|-|TRBV7-9|TRBJ2-5
TGTGCCAGCAGCTCGGGACTAGCGGGGTACCAAGAGACCCAGTACTTC
CASSSGLAGYQETQYF
>-|-|TRBV11-2|TRBJ2-1
TGTGCCAGCAGCTTATCCCCAGGCCTTCCCTACAATGAGCAGTTCTTC
CASSLSPGLPYNEQFF
>-|-|TRBV19|TRBJ2-5
TGTGCCAGTAGTATAGAATCGCACCTCCAAGAGACCCAGTACTTC
CASSIESHLQETQYF
>-|-|TRBV11-2|TRBJ1-2
TGTGCCAGCAGCTTCGAGGGCTGGGGTTATGGCTACACCTTC
CASSFEGWGYGYTF
>TRBD1|-|TRBV3-1/TRBV3-2|TRBJ1-4
TGTGCCAGCAGCCGGGGACAGGGAGGAAGAAAACTGTTTTTT
CASSRGQGGRKLFF
>-|-|TRBV27|TRBJ1-2
TGTGCCAGCAGTCGATCTCCCGCTAACTATGGCTACACCTTC
CASSRSPANYGYTF
>TRBD1|-|TRBV6-5|TRBJ1-4
TGTGCCAGCAGACCGGGACAGCTTAATGAAAAACTGTTTTTT
CASRPGQLNEKLFF
>-|-|TRBV28|TRBJ1-3
TGTGCCAGCAGTTTGGGAAACTCTGGAAACACCATATATTTT
CASSLGNSGNTIYF
>-|once|TRBV2|TRBJ1-2
TGTGCCAGCAGTGTCCGGACGTCCCGGGGCTACACCTTC
CASSVRTSRGYTF
>-|-|TRBV9|TRBJ2-2
TGTGCCAGCAGCGTAGAAACAGGACCCACCGGGGAGCTGTTTTTT
CASSVETGPTGELFF
>TRBD2|once|TRBV3-1/TRBV3-2|TRBJ2-5
TGTGCCAGCAGCGGGGGACTAGCTGGGACCCAGTACTTC
CASSGGLAGTQYF
>-|-|TRBV7-8|TRBJ2-7
TGTGCCAGCAGCTTAGCGGGGTGGAGCTACGAGCAGTACTTC
CASSLAGWSYEQYF
>-|-|TRBV19|TRBJ1-3
TGTGCCAGTAGCCACCTCAAGGGAGCTGGAAACACCATATATTTT
CASSHLKGAGNTIYF
>-|-|TRBV2|TRBJ2-5
TGTGCCAGCAGCGAACAGGGAGAAGAGACCCAGTACTTC
CASSEQGEETQYF
>TRBD2|-|TRBV7-8|TRBJ2-2
TGTGCCAGCAGCTTGGCCTTTAGCGGGGGGTACACCGGGGAGCTGTTTTTT
CASSLAFSGGYTGELFF
>-|-|TRBV5-1|TRBJ2-7
TGCGCCAGCAGCTTGGTGTCTGCCGAGGGCGAGCAGTACTTC
CASSLVSAEGEQYF
>-|-|TRBV5-1|TRBJ2-2
TGCGCCAGCAGCTTGGGACAGACCGGGGAGCTGTTTTTT
CASSLGQTGELFF
>-|-|TRBV6-5|TRBJ2-3
TGTGCCAGCGCCCGGCAGAGAATCTCTTCAGATACGCAGTATTTT
CASARQRISSDTQYF
>-|-|TRBV6-5|TRBJ1-1
TGTGCCAGCAGAACGCCGAGCAGAGCAAACACTGAAGCTTTCTTT
CASRTPSRANTEAFF
>-|-|TRBV4-2|TRBJ1-2
TGTGCCAGCAGCCTAAACAGGGATCGGACCTTC
CASSLNRDRTF
>TRBD1|-|TRBV3-1/TRBV3-2|TRBJ1-1
TGTGCCAGCAGCCAGGGACAGCAGAACACTGAAGCTTTCTTT
CASSQGQQNTEAFF
>-|-|TRBV7-9|TRBJ2-5
TGTGCCAGCAGTCCCGGAGGTACTATGGAGACCCAGTACTTC
CASSPGGTMETQYF
>-|-|TRBV10-3|TRBJ1-4
TGTGCCATCAGTGGGACGGAAAAACTGTTTTTT
CAISGTEKLFF
>-|-|TRBV27|TRBJ1-2
TGTGCCAGCAGTTTAAGCCCCTCAGGGACCTATGGCTACACCTTC
CASSLSPSGTYGYTF
>-|-|TRBV19|TRBJ1-5
TGTGCCGGAGGGGACATTAGCAATCAGCCCCAGCATTTT
CAGGDISNQPQHF
>-|-|TRBV5-1|TRBJ2-1
TGCGCCAGCAGCGCCGGGAGTGATAGTGGAGCCAATGAGCAGTTCTTC
CASSAGSDSGANEQFF
>TRBD1|once|TRBV6-2/TRBV6-3|TRBJ1-2
TGTGCCAGCAGTTCACAGGGGGTCAACTATGGCTACACCTTC
CASSSQGVNYGYTF
>TRBD1|-|TRBV20-1|TRBJ1-2
TGCAGTGCTAAGACAGGGATTGGCTACACCTTC
CSAKTGIGYTF
>-|-|TRBV19|TRBJ1-5
TGTGCCAGTCGCAACCCGGGACACCACAATCAGCCCCAGCATTTT
CASRNPGHHNQPQHF
>-|-|TRBV9|TRBJ1-1
TGTGCCAGCAGCGTTCGGGCAGGAATGAACACTGAAGCTTTCTTT
CASSVRAGMNTEAFF
>-|-|TRBV11-2|TRBJ2-3
TGTGCCAGCAGCTTAGATGGGCACTACACAGATACGCAGTATTTT
CASSLDGHYTDTQYF
>TRBD1|-|TRBV9|TRBJ2-2
TGTGCCAGCAGCGCGATACAGGGGTCCGGGGAGCTGTTTTTT
CASSAIQGSGELFF
>-|-|TRBV6-5|TRBJ1-2
TGTGCCAGCAGAACCGTCGCGGGGGCTAACTATGGCTACACCTTC
CASRTVAGANYGYTF
>-|once|TRBV30|TRBJ1-1
TGTGCCTGGAGTGTATATCCGGGCCCGAACACTGAAGCTTTCTTT
CAWSVYPGPNTEAFF
>TRBD1|-|TRBV11-2|TRBJ1-2
TGTGCCAGCAGTATAGGACAGGGGACCTATGGCTACACCTTC
CASSIGQGTYGYTF
>-|few|TRBV6-5|TRBJ1-5
TGTGCCAGCAGTAACCCCAATCAGCCCCAGCATTTT
CASSNPNQPQHF
>TRBD2|once|TRBV11-2|TRBJ2-7
TGTGCCAGCAACCCCGGCGGGGGGTCCTACGAGCAGTACTTC
CASNPGGGSYEQYF
>-|once|TRBV5-1|TRBJ2-5
TGCGCCAGCAGCTTGGGGTTGTGGGGGGGCCACCAAGAGACCCAGTACTTC
CASSLGLWGGHQETQYF
>TRBD1|-|TRBV4-2|TRBJ1-2
TGTGCCAGCAGCCAAGATCTATCAGGGGGGGGAGGCTACACCTTC
CASSQDLSGGGGYTF
>-|-|TRBV5-1|TRBJ2-2
TGCGCCAGCAGCTTGGCCTTAGACACCGGGGAGCTGTTTTTT
CASSLALDTGELFF
>TRBD1|-|TRBV7-8|TRBJ2-2
TGTGCCAGCAGCTTAGTTCAGGGGGCACGCGGGGAGCTGTTTTTT
CASSLVQGARGELFF
>TRBD1|few|TRBV30|TRBJ1-3
TGTGCCTGGGGACAGGTTGGAAACACCATATATTTT
CAWGQVGNTIYF